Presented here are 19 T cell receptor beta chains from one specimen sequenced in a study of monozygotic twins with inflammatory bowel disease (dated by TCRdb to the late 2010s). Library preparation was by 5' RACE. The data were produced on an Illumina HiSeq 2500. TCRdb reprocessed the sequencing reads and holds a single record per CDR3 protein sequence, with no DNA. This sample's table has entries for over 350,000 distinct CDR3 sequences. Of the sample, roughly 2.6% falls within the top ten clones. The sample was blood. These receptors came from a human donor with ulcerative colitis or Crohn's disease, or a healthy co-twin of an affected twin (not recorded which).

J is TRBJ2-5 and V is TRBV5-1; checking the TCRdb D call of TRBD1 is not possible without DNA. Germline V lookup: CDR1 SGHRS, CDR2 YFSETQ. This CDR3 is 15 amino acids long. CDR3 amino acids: CASSFGTGSWETQYF.

This CDR3 is CASSQVAGLSYNEQFF. The rearrangement uses TRBV4-1 and TRBJ2-1; without DNA, the TCRdb call of TRBD2 cannot be checked. CDR3 size: 16 residues. CDR1 is MGHRA and CDR2 is YSYEKL in the germline V gene.

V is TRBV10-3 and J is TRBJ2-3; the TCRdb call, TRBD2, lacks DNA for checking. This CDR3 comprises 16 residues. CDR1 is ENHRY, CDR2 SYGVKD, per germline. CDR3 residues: CAISEGLAGTTDTQYF.

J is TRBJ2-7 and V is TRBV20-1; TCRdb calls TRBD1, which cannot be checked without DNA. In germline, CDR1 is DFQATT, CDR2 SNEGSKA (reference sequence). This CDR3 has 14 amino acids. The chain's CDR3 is CSALRGSSSYEQYF.

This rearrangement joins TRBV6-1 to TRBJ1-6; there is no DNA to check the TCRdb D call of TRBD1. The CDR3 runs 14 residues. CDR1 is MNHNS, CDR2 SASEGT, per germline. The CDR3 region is CASSTGTGNSPLHF.

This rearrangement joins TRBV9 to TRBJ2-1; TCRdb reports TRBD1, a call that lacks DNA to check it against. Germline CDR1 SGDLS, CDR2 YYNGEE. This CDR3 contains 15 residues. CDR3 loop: CASSVTGTVNNEQFF.

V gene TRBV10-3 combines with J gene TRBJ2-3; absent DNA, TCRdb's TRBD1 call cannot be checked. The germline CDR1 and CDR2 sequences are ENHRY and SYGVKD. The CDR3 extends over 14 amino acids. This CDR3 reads CAMSWGSSTDTQYF.

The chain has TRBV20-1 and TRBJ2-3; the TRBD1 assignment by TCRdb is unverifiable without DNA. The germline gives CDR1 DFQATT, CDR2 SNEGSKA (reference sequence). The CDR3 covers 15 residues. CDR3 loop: CSARDRGRFTDTQYF.

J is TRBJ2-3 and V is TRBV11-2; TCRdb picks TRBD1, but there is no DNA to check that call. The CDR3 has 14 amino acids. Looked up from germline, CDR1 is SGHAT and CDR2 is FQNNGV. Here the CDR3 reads CASSTRTITDTQYF. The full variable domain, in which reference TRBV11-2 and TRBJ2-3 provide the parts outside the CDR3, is EAGVAQSPRYKIIEKRQSVAFWCNPISGHATLYWYQQILGQGPKLLIQFQNNGVVDDSQLPKDRFSAERLKGVDSTLKIQPAKLEDSAVYLCASSTRTITDTQYFGPGTRLTVL.

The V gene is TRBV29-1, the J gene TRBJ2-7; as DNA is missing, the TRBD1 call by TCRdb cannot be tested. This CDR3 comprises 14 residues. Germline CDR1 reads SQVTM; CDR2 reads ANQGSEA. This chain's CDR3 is CSVLLQTGTYEQYF.

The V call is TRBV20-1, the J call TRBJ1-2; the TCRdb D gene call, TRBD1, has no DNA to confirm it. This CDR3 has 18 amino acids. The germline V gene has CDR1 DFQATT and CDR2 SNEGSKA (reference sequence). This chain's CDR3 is CSAFHLPGQGASGNGYTF.

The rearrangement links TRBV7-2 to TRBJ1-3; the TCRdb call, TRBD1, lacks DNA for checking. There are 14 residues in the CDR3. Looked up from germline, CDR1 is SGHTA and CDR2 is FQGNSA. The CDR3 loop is CASSSTGAGNTIYF.

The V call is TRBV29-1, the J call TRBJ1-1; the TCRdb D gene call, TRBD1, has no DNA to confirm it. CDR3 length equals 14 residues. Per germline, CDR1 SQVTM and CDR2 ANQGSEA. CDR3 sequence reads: CSVVEGTVNTEAFF.

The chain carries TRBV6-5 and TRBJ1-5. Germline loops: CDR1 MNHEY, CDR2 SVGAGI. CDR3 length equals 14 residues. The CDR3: CASSYSNLRQPQHF.

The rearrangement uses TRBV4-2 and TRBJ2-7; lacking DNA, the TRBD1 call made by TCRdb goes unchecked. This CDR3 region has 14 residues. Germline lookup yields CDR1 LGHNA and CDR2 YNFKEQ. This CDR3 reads CASSQEGGAVEQYF.

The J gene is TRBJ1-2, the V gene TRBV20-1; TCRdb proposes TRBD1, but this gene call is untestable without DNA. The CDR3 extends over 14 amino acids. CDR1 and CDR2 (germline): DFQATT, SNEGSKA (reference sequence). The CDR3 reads CSARADRGERGYTF.

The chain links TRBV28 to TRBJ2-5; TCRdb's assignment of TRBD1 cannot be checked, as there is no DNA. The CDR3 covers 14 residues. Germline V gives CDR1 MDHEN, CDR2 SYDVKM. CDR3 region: CASSLPGGGETQYF.

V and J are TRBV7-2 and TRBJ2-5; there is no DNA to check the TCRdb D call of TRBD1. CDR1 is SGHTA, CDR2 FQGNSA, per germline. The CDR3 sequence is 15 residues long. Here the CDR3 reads CASSLEGQAGATQYF.

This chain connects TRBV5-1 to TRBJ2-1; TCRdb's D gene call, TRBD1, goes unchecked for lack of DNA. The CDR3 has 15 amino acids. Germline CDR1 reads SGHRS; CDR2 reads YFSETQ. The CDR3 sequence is CASSGRGALYNEQFF.